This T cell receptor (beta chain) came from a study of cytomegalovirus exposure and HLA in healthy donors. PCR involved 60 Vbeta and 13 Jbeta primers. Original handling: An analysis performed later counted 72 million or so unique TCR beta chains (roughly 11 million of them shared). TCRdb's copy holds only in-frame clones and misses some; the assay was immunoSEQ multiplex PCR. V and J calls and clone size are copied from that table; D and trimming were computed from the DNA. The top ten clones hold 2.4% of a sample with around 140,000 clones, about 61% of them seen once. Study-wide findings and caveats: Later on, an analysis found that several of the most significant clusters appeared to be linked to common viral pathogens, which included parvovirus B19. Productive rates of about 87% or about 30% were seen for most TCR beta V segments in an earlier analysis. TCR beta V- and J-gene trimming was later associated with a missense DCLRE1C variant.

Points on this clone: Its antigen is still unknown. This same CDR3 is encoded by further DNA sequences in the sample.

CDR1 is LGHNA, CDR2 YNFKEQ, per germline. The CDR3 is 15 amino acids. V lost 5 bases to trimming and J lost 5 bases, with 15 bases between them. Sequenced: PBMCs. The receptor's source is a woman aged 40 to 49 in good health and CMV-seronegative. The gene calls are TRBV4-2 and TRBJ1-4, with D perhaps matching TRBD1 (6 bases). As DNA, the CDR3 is TGTGCCAGCAGCTCTACCCAGGGGAGAAATGAAAAACTGTTTTTT. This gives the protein CASSSTQGRNEKLFF.